A selection of T cell receptor beta chains follows, all from one sample in a study of early T cells in non-severe SARS-CoV-2 infection. TCRdb reprocessed the 5' RACE reads via MiXCR and lists one record per CDR3 protein. Of about 23,000 distinct CDR3 sequences in the sample, 3.5% to 5% were seen once. Sequenced material: whole blood. These receptor sequences come from an adult who was a healthcare worker with PCR-confirmed SARS-CoV-2 infection or an uninfected control (not recorded which). The CDR3 runs from the conserved cysteine through the conserved F or W. The D gene is left open where the match is weak. Only part of the rows carry a size: once, few, many, or a class if the clone is expanded.

clone_size | j_call | v_call | d_call | cdr3_aa | cdr3_nt
few | TRBJ2-1 | TRBV18 | TRBD2 | CASSPDGDYNNEQFF | TGTGCCAGCTCACCTGATGGGGACTACAACAATGAGCAGTTCTTC
many | TRBJ2-2 | TRBV7-9 | - | CASSSNREGELFF | TGTGCCAGCAGCTCTAACAGGGAAGGGGAGCTGTTTTTT
many | TRBJ2-3 | TRBV7-6 | - | CASSETDTQYF | TGTGCCAGCAGCGAAACAGATACGCAGTATTTT
many | TRBJ2-7 | TRBV7-8 | - | CASSHRKGGSSYEQYF | TGTGCCAGCAGCCACAGAAAGGGAGGAAGCTCCTACGAGCAGTACTTC
many | TRBJ1-2 | TRBV6-5 | - | CASSYANYGYTF | TGTGCCAGCAGTTACGCGAACTATGGCTACACCTTC
many | TRBJ1-1 | TRBV4-3 | - | CASSQDRHRMNTEAFF | TGCGCCAGCAGCCAAGATAGGCACAGGATGAACACTGAAGCTTTCTTT
many | TRBJ2-3 | TRBV29-1 | - | CSVDRGTDTQYF | TGCAGCGTTGACAGAGGCACAGATACGCAGTATTTT
few | TRBJ2-4 | TRBV6-2/TRBV6-3 | - | CASSYWARGNIQYF | TGTGCCAGCAGTTACTGGGCGCGTGGAAACATTCAGTACTTC
many | TRBJ2-1 | TRBV4-3 | - | CASSQDRAGYNEQFF | TGCGCCAGCAGCCAAGATCGAGCAGGATACAATGAGCAGTTCTTC
many | TRBJ1-1 | TRBV7-9 | - | CASSVRGTEAFF | TGTGCCAGCAGCGTACGGGGCACTGAAGCTTTCTTT
many | TRBJ2-3 | TRBV30 | - | CAWSTGVEDTQYF | TGTGCCTGGAGTACGGGGGTGGAGGATACGCAGTATTTT
few | TRBJ2-3 | TRBV10-3 | TRBD1 | CAIRERQGEDTQYF | TGTGCCATCAGGGAGAGACAGGGCGAGGATACGCAGTATTTT
many | TRBJ2-6 | TRBV7-2 | - | CASSLGLSGANVLTF | TGTGCCAGCAGCTTGGGGCTTTCTGGGGCCAACGTCCTGACTTTC
few | TRBJ2-5 | TRBV24-1 | - | CATSDPFRETNEEETQYF | TGTGCCACCAGTGACCCTTTTCGTGAGACTAATGAAGAAGAGACCCAGTACTTC
many | TRBJ2-5 | TRBV6-1 | TRBD1 | CASSEAVGTGVMKTQYF | TGTGCCAGCAGTGAAGCCGTCGGGACAGGGGTTATGAAGACCCAGTACTTC
- | TRBJ2-2 | TRBV28 | TRBD1 | CASSWDRGSTGELFF | TGTGCCAGCAGTTGGGACAGGGGGTCGACCGGGGAGCTGTTTTTT
- | TRBJ1-4 | TRBV6-6 | - | CASRRATGQEKLFF | TGTGCCAGCAGGCGAGCCACAGGGCAGGAAAAACTGTTTTTT
many | TRBJ1-2 | TRBV9 | - | CASSVASTTYGYTF | TGTGCCAGCAGCGTAGCGTCGACGACCTATGGCTACACCTTC
few | TRBJ2-1 | TRBV29-1 | - | CSVSYNEQFF | TGCAGCGTTTCTTACAATGAGCAGTTCTTC
many | TRBJ2-3 | TRBV3-1 | - | CASSQESLFTQYF | TGTGCCAGCAGCCAGGAGAGCCTGTTTACGCAGTATTTT
many | TRBJ2-5 | TRBV2 | - | CASREARGTQYF | TGTGCCAGCAGGGAGGCACGGGGGACCCAGTACTTC
few | TRBJ2-5 | TRBV21-1 | - | CASSKVQKGSVSETQYF | TGTGCCAGCAGCAAAGTTCAAAAGGGCTCTGTTTCTGAGACCCAGTACTTC